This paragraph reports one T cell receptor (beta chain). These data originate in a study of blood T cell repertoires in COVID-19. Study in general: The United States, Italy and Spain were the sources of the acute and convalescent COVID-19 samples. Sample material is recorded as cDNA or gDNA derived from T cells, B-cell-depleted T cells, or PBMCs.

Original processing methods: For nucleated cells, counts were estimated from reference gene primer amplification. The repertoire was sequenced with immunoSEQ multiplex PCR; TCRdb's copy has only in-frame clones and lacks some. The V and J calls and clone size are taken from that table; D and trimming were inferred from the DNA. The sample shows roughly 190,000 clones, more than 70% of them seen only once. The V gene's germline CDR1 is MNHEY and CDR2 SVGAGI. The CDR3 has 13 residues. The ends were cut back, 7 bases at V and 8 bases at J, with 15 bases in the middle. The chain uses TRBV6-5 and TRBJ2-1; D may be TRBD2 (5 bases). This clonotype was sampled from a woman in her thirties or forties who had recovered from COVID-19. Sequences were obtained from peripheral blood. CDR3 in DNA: TGTGCCAGCACCACGGGAAAAGCCGATGAGCAGTTCTTC. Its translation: CASTTGKADEQFF.